This TCR beta chain derives from a study of T cells in Graves' hyperthyroidism and ophthalmopathy. The CDR3 runs 14 residues. Deletions cut 5 bases from V and 8 bases from J, with 18 bases between. Germline V gene sequence: CDR1 MDHEN, CDR2 SYDVKM. RNA transcripts yielded amplified TCR beta CDR3 regions. First-round RT-PCR with HTBI primers amplified the TCR CDR3 region. In TCRdb, the multiplex PCR reads were re-called with MiXCR into one record per CDR3 protein. Of a few hundred thousand distinct CDR3 sequences listed, under 25% are singletons. Not enrolled were patients with uncontrolled infection, other autoimmune disease, pregnancy or lactation. Diagnoses rested on clinical symptoms, serum thyroxine and TRAb, thyroid ultrasound and orbital computed tomography. Isolation of PBMCs was performed on roughly 9 ml fresh peripheral blood. This clonotype was counted ten times or more. No antigen is known for it.

Regarding the study as a whole: Blood also contained most expanded thyroid clonotypes above 0.001.

This sequence joins TRBV28 and TRBJ1-1; TRBD1 is a possible D gene (5 bases). Sequencing was carried out using blood. The receptor's source is a man younger than 30 with Graves' hyperthyroidism. The chain's CDR3 is CASSTRRGTEEAFF. The DNA for the CDR3 is TGTGCCAGCAGTACGAGAAGGGGCACCGAAGAAGCTTTCTTT.